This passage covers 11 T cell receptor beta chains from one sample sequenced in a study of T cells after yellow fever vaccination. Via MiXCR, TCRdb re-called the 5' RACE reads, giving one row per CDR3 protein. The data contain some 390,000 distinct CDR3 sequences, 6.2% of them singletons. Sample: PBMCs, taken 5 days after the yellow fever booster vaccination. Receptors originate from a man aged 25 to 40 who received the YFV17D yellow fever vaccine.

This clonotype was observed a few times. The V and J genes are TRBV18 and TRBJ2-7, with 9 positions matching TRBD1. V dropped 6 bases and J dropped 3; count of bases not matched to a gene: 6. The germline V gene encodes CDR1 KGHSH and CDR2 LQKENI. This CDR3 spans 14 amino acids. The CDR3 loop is CASSRDREIYEQYF. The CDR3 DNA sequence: TGTGCCAGCTCCCGGGACAGGGAAATCTACGAGCAGTACTTC.

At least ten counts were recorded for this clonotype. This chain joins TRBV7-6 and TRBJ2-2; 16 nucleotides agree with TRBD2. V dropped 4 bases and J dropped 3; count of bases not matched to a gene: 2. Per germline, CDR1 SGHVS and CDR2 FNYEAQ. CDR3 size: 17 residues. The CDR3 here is CASSWGTSGRDTGELFF. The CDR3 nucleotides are TGTGCCAGCAGCTGGGGGACTAGCGGGAGGGACACCGGGGAGCTGTTTTTT.

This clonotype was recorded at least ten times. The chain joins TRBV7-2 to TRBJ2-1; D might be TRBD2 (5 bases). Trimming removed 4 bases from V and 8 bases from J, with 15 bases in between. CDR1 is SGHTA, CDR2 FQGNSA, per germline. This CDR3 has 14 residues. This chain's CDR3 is CASSSRVGRDEQFF. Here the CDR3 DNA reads TGTGCCAGCAGCTCAAGGGTTGGGCGGGATGAGCAGTTCTTC. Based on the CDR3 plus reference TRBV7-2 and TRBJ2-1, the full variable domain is GAGVSQSPSNKVTEKGKDVELRCDPISGHTALYWYRQSLGQGLEFLIYFQGNSAPDKSGLPSDRFSAERTGGSVSTLTIQRTQQEDSAVYLCASSSRVGRDEQFFGPGTRLTVL.

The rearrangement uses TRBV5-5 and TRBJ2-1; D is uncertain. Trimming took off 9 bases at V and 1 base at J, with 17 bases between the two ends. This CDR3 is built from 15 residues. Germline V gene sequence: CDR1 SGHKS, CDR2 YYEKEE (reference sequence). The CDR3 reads CATAPGLISYNEQFF. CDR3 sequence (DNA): TGTGCCACCGCCCCCGGGTTAATTTCCTACAATGAGCAGTTCTTC.

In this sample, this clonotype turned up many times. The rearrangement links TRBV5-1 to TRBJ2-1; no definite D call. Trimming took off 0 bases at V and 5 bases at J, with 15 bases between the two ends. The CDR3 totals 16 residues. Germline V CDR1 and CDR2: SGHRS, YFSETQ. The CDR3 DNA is TGCGCCAGCAGCTTGGTCCTGGCTAGTGCTAACAATGAGCAGTTCTTC. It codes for CASSLVLASANNEQFF.

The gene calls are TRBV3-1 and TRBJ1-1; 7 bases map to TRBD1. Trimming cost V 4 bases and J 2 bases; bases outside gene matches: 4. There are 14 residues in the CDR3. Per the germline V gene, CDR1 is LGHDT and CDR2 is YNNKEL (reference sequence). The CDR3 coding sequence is TGTGCCAGCAGCCGAGGACAGGCCAACACTGAAGCTTTCTTT. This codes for CASSRGQANTEAFF.

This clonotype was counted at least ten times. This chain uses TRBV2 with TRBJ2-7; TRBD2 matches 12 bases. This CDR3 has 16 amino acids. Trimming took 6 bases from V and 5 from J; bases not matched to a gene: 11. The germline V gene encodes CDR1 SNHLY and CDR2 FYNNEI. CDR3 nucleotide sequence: TGTGCCAGCAGAGCAGGACTAGCGGGAACGCAGAACGAGCAGTACTTC. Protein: CASRAGLAGTQNEQYF.

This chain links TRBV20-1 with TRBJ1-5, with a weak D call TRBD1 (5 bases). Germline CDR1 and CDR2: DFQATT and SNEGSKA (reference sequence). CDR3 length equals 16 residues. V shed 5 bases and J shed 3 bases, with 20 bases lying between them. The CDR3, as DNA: TGCAGTGCTGGGGTAGATGGCGGGGCCTACAATCAGCCCCAGCATTTT. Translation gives CSAGVDGGAYNQPQHF.

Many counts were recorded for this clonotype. CDR3 amino acids: CASSLERGIQYF. The DNA of the CDR3 is TGTGCCAGCAGCTTAGAGAGGGGCATTCAGTACTTC. The genes are TRBV7-8 and TRBJ2-4; D may match TRBD1 or TRBD2 (5 bases each). The germline CDR1 and CDR2 sequences are SGHVS and FQNEAQ. The CDR3 loop spans 12 amino acids. Trimming removed 1 base at V and 9 bases at J, with 7 bases between. Full variable domain (missing parts from reference TRBV7-8 and TRBJ2-4): GAGVSQSPRYKVAKRGQDVALRCDPISGHVSLFWYQQALGQGPEFLTYFQNEAQLDKSGLPSDRFFAERPEGSVSTLKIQRTQQEDSAVYLCASSLERGIQYFGAGTRLSVL.

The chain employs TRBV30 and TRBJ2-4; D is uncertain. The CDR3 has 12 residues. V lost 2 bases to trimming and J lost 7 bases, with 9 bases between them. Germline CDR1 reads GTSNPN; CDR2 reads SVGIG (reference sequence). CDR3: CAWSLSSNIQYF. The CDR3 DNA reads TGTGCCTGGAGTCTCTCGTCGAACATTCAGTACTTC.

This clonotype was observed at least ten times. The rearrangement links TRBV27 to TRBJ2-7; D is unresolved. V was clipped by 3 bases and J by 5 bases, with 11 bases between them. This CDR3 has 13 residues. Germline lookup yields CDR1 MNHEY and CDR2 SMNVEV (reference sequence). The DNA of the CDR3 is TGTGCCAGCAGTTTTGCAGATGGTCACGAGCAGTACTTC. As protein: CASSFADGHEQYF.